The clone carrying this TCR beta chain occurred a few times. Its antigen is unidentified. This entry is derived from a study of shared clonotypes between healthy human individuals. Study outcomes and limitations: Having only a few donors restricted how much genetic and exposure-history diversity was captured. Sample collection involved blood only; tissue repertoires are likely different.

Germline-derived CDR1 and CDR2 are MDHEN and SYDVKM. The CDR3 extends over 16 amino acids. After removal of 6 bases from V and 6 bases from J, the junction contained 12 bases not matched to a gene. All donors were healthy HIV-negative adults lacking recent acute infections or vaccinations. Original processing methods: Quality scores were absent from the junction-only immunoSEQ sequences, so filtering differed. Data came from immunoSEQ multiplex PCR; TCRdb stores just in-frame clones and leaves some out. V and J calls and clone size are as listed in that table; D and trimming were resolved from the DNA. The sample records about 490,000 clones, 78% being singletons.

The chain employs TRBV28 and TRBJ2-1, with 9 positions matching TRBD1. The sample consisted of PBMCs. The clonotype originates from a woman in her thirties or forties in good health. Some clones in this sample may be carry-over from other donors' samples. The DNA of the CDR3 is TGTGCCAGCAGAGCCCCTAGACAGGGGGTCACCAATGAGCAGTTCTTC. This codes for CASRAPRQGVTNEQFF. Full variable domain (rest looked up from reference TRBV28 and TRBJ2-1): DVKVTQSSRYLVKRTGEKVFLECVQDMDHENMFWYRQDPGLGLRLIYFSYDVKMKEKGDIPEGYSVSREKKERFSLILESASTNQTSMYLCASRAPRQGVTNEQFFGPGTRLTVL.